The source of this TCR beta chain is a study of shared clonotypes between healthy human individuals (dated by TCRdb to 2020 to 2022). About the investigation overall: A couple of women and a few men aged 18 to 49 years were included in the cohort. Per donor, three plates each were used for CD4 naive and CD4 memory, two for CD8 naive, and one for CD8 memory. Blood TCR repertoires of 5 or 6 healthy adults were deeply sequenced to estimate repertoire size and the extent of clonotype sharing between individuals. To increase sequencing depth and limit assay-specific biases, different laboratories used diverse techniques to prepare libraries and sequence TCR repertoires. Leukapheresis yielded between about 0.85 and 10 billion PBMCs per donor.

Here is what the overall study found, with its caveats: Compared with non-shared clonotypes, the clonotypes found in all four sorted-subset donors had higher generation probabilities. Pairwise subsampling led to the expectation that sequencing depth would affect the degree of clonotype sharing among donors. The small number of donors limited the genetic and exposure-history diversity represented. Larger estimated clonotype richness was generally found for naive subsets than for memory subsets. Rarefaction of sorted-subset datasets indicated incomplete sequencing despite the large sequencing depth. When several donors were compared, the shared fraction of clonotypes was around 5.1% for naive CD4, less than 4% for naive CD8, roughly 2.5% for memory CD4, and 0.4% for memory CD8. Only blood was sampled, and tissue TCR repertoires likely differ from those in blood.

Using the deep immunoSEQ assay, multiplex PCR amplified TCR CDR3 regions from genomic DNA. For each cell subset, the extracted genomic DNA was distributed evenly across all wells of several immunoSEQ 96-well plates, and each plate served as one replicate. For sorted subsets, roughly 200 ng of genomic DNA, equivalent to about 30,000 T cell genomes, went into each replicate PCR. Purified libraries were measured with a Qubit 3.0 fluorometer, size-checked on a Bioanalyzer 2100, and measured again with the KAPA Library Quantification kit. Every immunoSEQ 96-well plate was sequenced on a separate single-read 150-cycle Illumina NextSeq 550 flow cell. The study's own analysis went as follows. The immunoSEQ output contained only junctional sequences without quality scores, so filtering could not match that applied to full-length reads. To assign V/J genes and CDR3, sequences were annotated using PyIR, a Python wrapper for IgBLAST v1.9, with IMGT germline references. Reads with weak V/J assignments (E-value above 1e-6), missing CDR3, stop codons, out-of-frame junctions, or ambiguous translated residues were removed. V3J clonotypes were defined by identical inferred V gene, J gene, and CDR3 amino acid sequence. Percentage overlap between repertoires was computed as shared unique clonotypes divided by the size of the smaller repertoire. Richness of each repertoire was evaluated using RTK rarefaction, the Chao1 estimator, and Recon v2.1 estimates of unobserved clonotypes. Generation probabilities for all TCRbeta clonotypes obtained by the gDNA method from a handful of donors were computed using OLGA. TCRdb stores this immuneACCESS table with in-frame sequences only. Part of the clones is absent; in the studies checked, under half of the shortfall reflects unresolved V genes, and no reason is known for the rest. Clone size and V and J calls were adopted from that table, with D and trimming inferred from the DNA. This sample comprises about 800,000 clones, roughly 96% of them detected only once. The ten largest make up roughly 0.23% of the sample.

Trimming removed 0 bases from V and 3 bases from J, leaving 11 bases between the germline ends. According to the germline V gene (reference sequence), CDR1 reads SGHNT and CDR2 reads YYREEE. Inclusive of the bounding cysteine and phenylalanine, the CDR3 is 15 residues long. Only the CDR3 portion is preserved as DNA: 45 bases, with reading frame beginning at the first base. About this clone itself: No antigen is known for it. Per-base qualities were not stored, and no clone one base away is much larger.

CD8 naive samples consisted of CD45RO-negative cells that were positively selected for CCR7, yielding a CD45RA+CCR7+ population without TemRA cells. The donors were healthy, HIV-negative adults with no recently reported acute infections or vaccinations. Only Caucasian adults living in Nashville, Tennessee, USA were represented among the donors. After blood collection by leukapheresis, PBMCs were isolated using Ficoll-Histopaque density gradient centrifugation and then cryopreserved in the vapor phase of liquid nitrogen. Analytical flow cytometry was used to check the purity and quantity of every magnetically sorted T cell population. Genomic DNA was isolated from each sorted fraction and quantified by UV absorbance on a Nanodrop 2000c.

The chain joins TRBV5-4 to TRBJ2-3; the D gene is possibly TRBD1 or TRBD2, with 5 bases matching each. This sequence was found in a man aged 30-40 years in good health. The sequenced sample consisted of naive CD8+ T cells sorted from blood. Interpreted using the paper, the cell subset or site label stands for: CD45RA+CCR7+. The DNA sequence is given as TGTGCCAGCAGCTTGGATCATGAGGGGACAGATACGCAGTATTTT. It codes for CASSLDHEGTDTQYF.